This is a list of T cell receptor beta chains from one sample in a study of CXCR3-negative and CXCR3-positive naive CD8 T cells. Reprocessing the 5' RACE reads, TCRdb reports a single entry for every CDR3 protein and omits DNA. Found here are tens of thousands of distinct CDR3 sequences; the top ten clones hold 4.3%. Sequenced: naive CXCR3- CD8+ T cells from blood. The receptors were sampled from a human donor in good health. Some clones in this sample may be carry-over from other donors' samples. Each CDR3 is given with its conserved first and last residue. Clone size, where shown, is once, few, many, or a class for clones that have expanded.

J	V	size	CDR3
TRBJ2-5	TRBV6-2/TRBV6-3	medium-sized	CASSYYSGGASETQYF
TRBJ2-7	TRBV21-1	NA	CASSSRKGDRERYEQYF
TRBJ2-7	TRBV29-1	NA	CSVEEIKGALREQYF
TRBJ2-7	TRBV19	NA	CASSPGLAGSSYEQYF
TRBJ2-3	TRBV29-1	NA	CSVGVVLQGTDTQYF
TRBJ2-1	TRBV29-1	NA	CSFPSAPYNEQFF
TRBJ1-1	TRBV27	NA	CASSWTGGPNTEAFF
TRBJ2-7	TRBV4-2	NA	CASRASFGTGAYEQYF
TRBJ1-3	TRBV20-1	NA	CSAIGVQAETGNTIYF
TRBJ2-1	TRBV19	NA	CASILLHVGPSSHNEQFF
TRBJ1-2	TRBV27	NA	CATRGLKVDGYTF
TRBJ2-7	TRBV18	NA	CASSPPTGGGAYEQYF
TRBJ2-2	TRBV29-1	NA	CSVMTGAFYTGELFF